A single sample gave rise to the 30 T cell receptor beta chains below, sequenced in a study of cytomegalovirus exposure and HLA in healthy donors. In the PCR, 60 Vbeta and 13 Jbeta primers were used. The table came from immunoSEQ multiplex PCR; TCRdb's copy has only in-frame clones and leaves some out. The data show roughly 160,000 clones, approximately 88% seen once. The sample taken for sequencing was PBMCs. These receptors all stem from a boy younger than 10 in good health and CMV-seronegative.

The CDR3 loop is CASSATGKETQYF. CDR3 bases: TGTGCCAGCAGCGCGACAGGGAAAGAGACCCAGTACTTC. V gene TRBV9 combines with J gene TRBJ2-5, with 7 positions matching TRBD1. This CDR3 is 13 amino acids long. Unmatched junction bases numbered 2, after V lost 3 bases and J lost 3 bases. Germline V gene data show CDR1 as SGDLS and CDR2 as YYNGEE.

This rearrangement joins TRBV11-3 to TRBJ2-4; possibly TRBD1 for D (5 bases). V gave up 1 base and J gave up 4 bases, with 11 bases separating them. The CDR3 runs 15 residues. Per the germline V gene, CDR1 is SGHNT and CDR2 is YENEEA. In DNA, the CDR3 is TGTGCCAGCAGCTTAGTGGGGCATAAAAAAAACATTCAGTACTTC. Protein product: CASSLVGHKKNIQYF.

The rearrangement joins TRBV30 to TRBJ1-1, with D perhaps TRBD1 (6 bases). Trimming cost V 0 bases and J 6 bases, with 11 bases left between them. The length of the CDR3 is 13 residues. Germline values: CDR1 GTSNPN, CDR2 SVGIG (reference sequence). CDR3 amino acids: CAWSVGAMAEAFF. CDR3 in DNA: TGTGCCTGGAGTGTGGGGGCTATGGCTGAAGCTTTCTTT.

This clone appeared a few times. CDR3 sequence (DNA): TGCGCCAGCAGCCAAGGGTCGACAGCCAATTCACCCCTCCACTTT. This sequence encodes CASSQGSTANSPLHF. The chain employs TRBV4-1 and TRBJ1-6; TRBD1 might be the D (5 bases). Trimming cost V 1 base and J 7 bases, with 11 bases left between them. The CDR3 sequence is 15 residues long. Germline CDR1 reads MGHRA; CDR2 reads YSYEKL.

The V gene is TRBV28, the J gene TRBJ1-4; 10 bases align to TRBD1. V lost 6 bases to trimming and J lost 7 bases; unmatched junction nucleotides: 8. The CDR3 loop spans 15 amino acids. The germline CDR1 and CDR2 sequences are MDHEN and SYDVKM. CDR3 in amino acids: CASREVRDRGEKLFF. CDR3 DNA sequence: TGTGCCAGCAGAGAGGTCCGGGACAGGGGTGAAAAACTGTTTTTT.

The rearrangement uses TRBV28 and TRBJ1-4; 9 nucleotides line up with TRBD1. This CDR3 contains 17 residues. CDR1 is MDHEN and CDR2 is SYDVKM in the germline V gene. V gave up 2 bases and J gave up 4 bases; unmatched junction bases: 8. The CDR3 DNA follows: TGTGCCAGCAGTTTAAGTTCTAAGGGACAGGGTAATGAAAAACTGTTTTTT. The encoded protein is CASSLSSKGQGNEKLFF.

This chain links TRBV30 with TRBJ2-6; 8 bases agree with TRBD2. V gave up 5 bases and J gave up 4 bases; unmatched junction bases: 22. The CDR3 totals 20 residues. The germline gives CDR1 GTSNPN, CDR2 SVGIG (reference sequence). In DNA form, the CDR3 reads TGTGCCTGGTACGGTACCCGCGCGGGAGGCCCAAGGTTGGGGGCCAACGTCCTGACTTTC. Translated, it gives CAWYGTRAGGPRLGANVLTF.

The chain couples TRBV18 to TRBJ2-2; D is perhaps TRBD2 (5 bases). This CDR3 has 13 residues. In germline, CDR1 is KGHSH, CDR2 LQKENI. The V end lost 4 bases, the J end lost 6 bases, and 9 bases lay between the germline ends. The CDR3 region is CASSLQEAGELFF. CDR3 DNA: TGTGCCAGCTCACTCCAGGAGGCCGGGGAGCTGTTTTTT.

The gene calls are TRBV7-8 and TRBJ1-2; 8 bases are a match to TRBD1. The CDR3 is made up of 13 amino acids. With 2 bases clipped from V and 6 bases from J, the junction kept 2 bases outside the gene matches. CDR1 SGHVS and CDR2 FQNEAQ come from the germline V gene. DNA for the CDR3: TGTGCCAGCAGCTTAAACAGGGGGAATGGCTACACCTTC. It codes for CASSLNRGNGYTF.

In its sample, this clone was seen once. V gene TRBV6-1 combines with J gene TRBJ2-3, with D unclear. The germline gives CDR1 MNHNS, CDR2 SASEGT. V was cut by 2 bases and J by 6 bases, with 21 bases left in between. The CDR3 has 17 amino acids. CDR3 bases: TGTGCCAGCAGTGAAAACGGTAACAGCCTTCCTCGGGATACGCAGTATTTT. Translated, it gives CASSENGNSLPRDTQYF.

The V gene is TRBV27, the J gene TRBJ2-7; 11 bases align to TRBD2. V lost 5 bases to trimming and J lost 2 bases; unmatched junction nucleotides: 2. The CDR3 is made up of 14 amino acids. The germline gives CDR1 MNHEY, CDR2 SMNVEV (reference sequence). The CDR3 loop is CASSIAGGPYEQYF. CDR3 coding DNA: TGTGCCAGCAGTATAGCGGGAGGGCCCTACGAGCAGTACTTC.

The sample holds one count of this clone. The chain has TRBV2 and TRBJ2-7, with a possible D match to TRBD2 (6 bases). This CDR3 is 13 amino acids long. Germline V lookup: CDR1 SNHLY, CDR2 FYNNEI. Trimming left V 7 bases short and J 0 bases short, with 10 bases between. CDR3: CASMEGSSYEQYF. In DNA form, the CDR3 reads TGTGCCAGCATGGAGGGTAGCTCCTACGAGCAGTACTTC.

V usage is TRBV15 and J usage is TRBJ1-5, with D possibly matching TRBD1 (5 bases). The CDR3 has 14 residues. Between the trimmed V and J ends, which lost 3 bases and 4 bases, there was a span of 10 bases. Germline CDR1 and CDR2: LNHNV and YYDKDF (reference sequence). CDR3 coding DNA: TGTGCCACCAGCAGCGGGGGACCAAATCAGCCCCAGCATTTT. Translated: CATSSGGPNQPQHF.

The rearrangement joins TRBV4-1 to TRBJ2-7; 10 nucleotides align to TRBD1. Germline V gene data show CDR1 as MGHRA and CDR2 as YSYEKL. CDR3 length: 15 amino acids. The trim removed 1 base at V and 3 bases at J, leaving 3 bases unmatched. This chain's CDR3 is CASSQGDRGFYEQYF. In DNA form, the CDR3 reads TGCGCCAGCAGCCAAGGGGACAGGGGATTCTACGAGCAGTACTTC.

The chain links TRBV14 to TRBJ2-1; unclear D gene. CDR3 length: 9 amino acids. CDR1 SGHDN and CDR2 FVKESK come from the germline V gene. Trimming took 11 bases from V and 8 from J, leaving 7 bases between them. Written as DNA, the CDR3 is TGTGCCCTAGGCCATGAGCAGTTCTTC. Protein: CALGHEQFF.

The CDR3 DNA reads as TGTGCCAGCAGCTGGAGACAGCCTGGAAACACCATATATTTT. Translation gives CASSWRQPGNTIYF. The V gene is TRBV7-9, the J gene TRBJ1-3; D perhaps matches TRBD1 (5 bases). The CDR3 consists of 14 residues. Trimming stripped 4 bases from V and 2 bases from J, with 9 bases between. Per the germline V gene, CDR1 is SEHNR and CDR2 is FQNEAQ (reference sequence).

This chain uses TRBV15 with TRBJ1-4; D is unresolved. Germline lookup yields CDR1 LNHNV and CDR2 YYDKDF (reference sequence). The CDR3 is made up of 15 amino acids. V was clipped by 0 bases and J by 4 bases, with 9 bases between them. The CDR3 sequence is CATSRDLADNEKLFF. The CDR3 bases are TGTGCCACCAGCAGAGATCTTGCAGATAATGAAAAACTGTTTTTT.

The chain joins TRBV6-1 to TRBJ2-1; 12 bases are a match to TRBD2. In germline, CDR1 is MNHNS, CDR2 SASEGT. This CDR3 contains 14 residues. The V gene end was trimmed by 10 bases and the J gene end by 8 bases; junction bases not matched to a gene: 9. DNA of the CDR3: TGTGCCACAGGAAGACTAGCGGGGGTGGATGAGCAGTTCTTC. Translating gives CATGRLAGVDEQFF.

This rearrangement joins TRBV5-1 to TRBJ1-2, with D maybe TRBD1 (5 bases). Deletions cut 6 bases from V and 8 bases from J, with 20 bases between. Germline CDR1 and CDR2: SGHRS and YFSETQ. There are 14 residues in the CDR3. The CDR3 DNA reads as TGCGCCAGCAAACAGGCACCGGACCGTTGGGGCTACACCTTC. Translated, it gives CASKQAPDRWGYTF.

The J gene is TRBJ2-3, the V gene TRBV28, with 7 bases identical to TRBD2. With V trimmed by 6 bases and J by 1 base, 1 base remained unmatched. The CDR3 is 13 residues long. The germline V gene encodes CDR1 MDHEN and CDR2 SYDVKM. The chain's CDR3 is CASRTSGTDTQYF. Written as DNA, the CDR3 is TGTGCCAGCAGAACTAGCGGCACAGATACGCAGTATTTT.

The chain combines TRBV28 with TRBJ1-1; D not certain. The germline CDR1 and CDR2 sequences are MDHEN and SYDVKM. V lost 1 base, J lost 4 bases, and 13 bases lay in between. The CDR3 totals 15 residues. CDR3 nucleotides: TGTGCCAGCAGTTTATTTCCGCTGGTGAGCACTGAAGCTTTCTTT. Protein: CASSLFPLVSTEAFF.

The rearrangement uses TRBV7-3 and TRBJ2-3, with 7 bases identical to TRBD2. Germline V gives CDR1 SGHTA, CDR2 FQGTGA. V was clipped by 5 bases and J by 7 bases; unmatched bases: 6. The CDR3 spans 13 residues. The CDR3 DNA reads as TGTGCCAGCAGCCCTGCGGGGGTAAATACGCAGTATTTT. This encodes CASSPAGVNTQYF.

The gene calls are TRBV27 and TRBJ2-3; 9 nucleotides agree with TRBD2. Germline V gene data show CDR1 as MNHEY and CDR2 as SMNVEV (reference sequence). This CDR3 comprises 16 residues. Germline trimming cut 1 base from V and 5 bases from J; bases unmatched to any gene: 7. The CDR3 loop reads CASSLLSLAGKDTQYF. CDR3 nucleotides: TGTGCCAGCAGTTTATTATCTCTAGCGGGAAAAGATACGCAGTATTTT.

The chain combines TRBV5-1 with TRBJ1-6, with 8 bases identical to TRBD1. CDR3 size: 15 residues. CDR1 SGHRS and CDR2 YFSETQ come from the germline V gene. The junction had 8 bases not matched to a gene; V was cut back by 4 bases and J by 8 bases. The CDR3 loop reads CASSPPGGTDSPLHF. In DNA, the CDR3 is TGCGCCAGCAGCCCCCCAGGGGGCACGGATTCACCCCTCCACTTT.

J is TRBJ2-2 and V is TRBV4-1; 8 nucleotides match TRBD2. V dropped 1 base and J dropped 3; count of bases not matched to a gene: 10. In germline, CDR1 is MGHRA, CDR2 YSYEKL. This CDR3 spans 18 amino acids. The CDR3 nucleotides read TGCGCCAGCAGCCAAGGGGTTCCAGCGGGGGCATACACCGGGGAGCTGTTTTTT. Protein product: CASSQGVPAGAYTGELFF.

The genes are TRBV5-1 and TRBJ1-2; 7 bases map to TRBD1. This CDR3 is built from 16 residues. Germline V gene sequence: CDR1 SGHRS, CDR2 YFSETQ. V lost 4 bases and J lost 6; bases outside the gene matches: 15. CDR3 sequence (DNA): TGCGCCAGCAGCCCAGAAAGATCAAGGGGGCCGGATGGCTACACCTTC. It specifies CASSPERSRGPDGYTF.

The chain is built from TRBV28 and TRBJ1-1; D remains unclear. V was clipped by 7 bases and J by 5 bases, with 8 bases between them. The CDR3 totals 11 residues. CDR1 and CDR2 (germline): MDHEN, SYDVKM. In nucleotides, the CDR3 is TGTGCCAGCATCCTTAATACTGAAGCTTTCTTT. Its protein product is CASILNTEAFF.

This CDR3 reads CAWRGQGGEQYF. The CDR3 bases are TGTGCCTGGCGGGGACAGGGTGGCGAGCAGTACTTC. The chain recombines TRBV5-3 with TRBJ2-7, with TRBD1 matching over 9 bases. TRBV5-3 is identified as an open reading frame with a role that is uncertain. The V segment lost 10 bases and the J segment 6 bases; nucleotides outside the gene matches: 8. The CDR3 runs 12 residues.

The chain has TRBV12-5 and TRBJ1-4, with 8 bases aligning to TRBD1. Germline-derived CDR1 and CDR2 are LGHNT and FRNRAP. CDR3 length: 17 amino acids. V gave up 3 bases and J gave up 3 bases; unmatched junction bases: 9. The CDR3, as DNA: TGTGCTAGTGGTTTAGCCCTCCAGGGGGCCGCTAATGAAAAACTGTTTTTT. It codes for CASGLALQGAANEKLFF.

This chain uses TRBV10-3 with TRBJ2-7, with a weak D call TRBD2 (6 bases). V was trimmed by 4 bases and J by 0 bases, leaving 16 bases between them. CDR3 length equals 16 residues. From germline, CDR1 is ENHRY and CDR2 SYGVKD. CDR3 DNA sequence: TGTGCCATCAGTGGCTTCGCTAGCGTTTTCTCCTACGAGCAGTACTTC. This gives the protein CAISGFASVFSYEQYF.